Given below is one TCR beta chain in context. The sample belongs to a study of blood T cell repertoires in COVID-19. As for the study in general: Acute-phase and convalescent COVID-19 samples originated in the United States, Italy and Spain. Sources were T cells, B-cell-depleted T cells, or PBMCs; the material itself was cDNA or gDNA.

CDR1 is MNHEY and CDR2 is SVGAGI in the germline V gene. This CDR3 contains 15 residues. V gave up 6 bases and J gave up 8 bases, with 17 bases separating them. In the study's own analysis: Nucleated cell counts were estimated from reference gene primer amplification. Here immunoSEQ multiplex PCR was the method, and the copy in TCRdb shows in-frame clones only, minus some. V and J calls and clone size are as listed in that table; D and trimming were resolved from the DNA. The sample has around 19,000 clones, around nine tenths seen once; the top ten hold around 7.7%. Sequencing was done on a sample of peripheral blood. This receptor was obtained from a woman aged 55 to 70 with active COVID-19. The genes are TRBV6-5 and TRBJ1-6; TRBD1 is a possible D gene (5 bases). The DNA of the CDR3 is TGTGCCAGCAGCTCCCGCCCCGGGGGGGATTCACCCCTCCACTTT. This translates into CASSSRPGGDSPLHF.